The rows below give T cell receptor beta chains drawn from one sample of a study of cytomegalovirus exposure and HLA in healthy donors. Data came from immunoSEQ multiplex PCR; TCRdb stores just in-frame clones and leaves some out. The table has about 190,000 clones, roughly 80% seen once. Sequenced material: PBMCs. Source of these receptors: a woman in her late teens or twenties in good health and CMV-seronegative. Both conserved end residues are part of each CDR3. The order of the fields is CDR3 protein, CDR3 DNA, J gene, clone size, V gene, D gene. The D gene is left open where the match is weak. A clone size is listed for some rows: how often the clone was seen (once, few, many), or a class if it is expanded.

CDR3 protein: CASSAQKNTEAFF
CDR3 DNA: TGTGCCAGCAGCGCACAGAAAAACACTGAAGCTTTCTTT
J gene: TRBJ1-1
clone size: few
V gene: TRBV6-4
D gene: NA

CDR3 protein: CASSPIAGDATDTQYF
CDR3 DNA: TGTGCCAGCAGCCCAATAGCGGGAGACGCGACAGATACGCAGTATTTT
J gene: TRBJ2-3
clone size: NA
V gene: TRBV7-3
D gene: TRBD2

CDR3 protein: CASSQTGGSTEAFF
CDR3 DNA: TGTGCCAGCAGCCAGACAGGGGGTAGCACTGAAGCTTTCTTT
J gene: TRBJ1-1
clone size: NA
V gene: TRBV5-8
D gene: TRBD1

CDR3 protein: CASRRGRQETQYF
CDR3 DNA: TGTGCCAGCCGGAGGGGCAGGCAAGAGACCCAGTACTTC
J gene: TRBJ2-5
clone size: once
V gene: TRBV28
D gene: NA

CDR3 protein: CASSLNPRVGTEAFF
CDR3 DNA: TGTGCCAGCAGTCTAAACCCCAGGGTTGGCACTGAAGCTTTCTTT
J gene: TRBJ1-1
clone size: NA
V gene: TRBV6-6
D gene: NA

CDR3 protein: CASSLPAERYEEQYF
CDR3 DNA: TGCGCCAGCAGCCTGCCAGCGGAGCGCTATGAGGAGCAGTACTTC
J gene: TRBJ2-7
clone size: NA
V gene: TRBV5-1
D gene: NA

CDR3 protein: CSVVSRGGVTPEQYF
CDR3 DNA: TGCAGCGTTGTAAGTCGCGGGGGCGTTACGCCCGAGCAGTACTTC
J gene: TRBJ2-7
clone size: NA
V gene: TRBV29-1
D gene: NA

CDR3 protein: CASSSSSESTDTQYF
CDR3 DNA: TGTGCCAGCAGCTCTTCTAGCGAGAGCACAGATACGCAGTATTTT
J gene: TRBJ2-3
clone size: NA
V gene: TRBV7-8
D gene: NA

CDR3 protein: CASSWDREGYGYTF
CDR3 DNA: TGTGCCAGCAGCTGGGACAGGGAGGGGTATGGCTACACCTTC
J gene: TRBJ1-2
clone size: NA
V gene: TRBV6-5
D gene: TRBD1

CDR3 protein: CASSLGGTRGKNIQYF
CDR3 DNA: TGTGCCAGCAGCTTGGGTGGGACACGTGGCAAAAACATTCAGTACTTC
J gene: TRBJ2-4
clone size: NA
V gene: TRBV5-4
D gene: NA

CDR3 protein: CASRSDGSYEQYF
CDR3 DNA: TGTGCCAGCAGATCGGACGGGAGCTACGAGCAGTACTTC
J gene: TRBJ2-7
clone size: NA
V gene: TRBV7-9
D gene: NA

CDR3 protein: CASSEAAGEGYGYTF
CDR3 DNA: TGTGCCAGCAGTGAGGCGGCAGGGGAAGGCTATGGCTACACCTTC
J gene: TRBJ1-2
clone size: NA
V gene: TRBV6-4
D gene: NA

CDR3 protein: CATSRDLTSGTTGELFF
CDR3 DNA: TGTGCCACCAGCAGAGATCTGACTAGCGGAACAACCGGGGAGCTGTTTTTT
J gene: TRBJ2-2
clone size: once
V gene: TRBV15
D gene: TRBD2

CDR3 protein: CASSSIDRGETEAFF
CDR3 DNA: TGTGCCAGTAGTTCAATCGACAGGGGAGAGACTGAAGCTTTCTTT
J gene: TRBJ1-1
clone size: NA
V gene: TRBV19
D gene: TRBD1

CDR3 protein: CASTEILQGSGDYEQYF
CDR3 DNA: TGTGCCAGCACGGAAATCTTGCAGGGAAGTGGAGACTACGAGCAGTACTTC
J gene: TRBJ2-7
clone size: NA
V gene: TRBV28
D gene: NA

CDR3 protein: CASTIDSLNTEAFF
CDR3 DNA: TGTGCCAGCACCATTGACAGTCTGAACACTGAAGCTTTCTTT
J gene: TRBJ1-1
clone size: NA
V gene: TRBV5-4
D gene: NA

CDR3 protein: CASSEFSTTPEQFF
CDR3 DNA: TGTGCCAGCAGTGAATTTAGCACAACTCCAGAGCAGTTCTTC
J gene: TRBJ2-1
clone size: NA
V gene: TRBV25-1
D gene: NA

CDR3 protein: CASSLITSGETQYF
CDR3 DNA: TGTGCCAGCAGCTTAATCACTTCCGGGGAGACCCAGTACTTC
J gene: TRBJ2-5
clone size: NA
V gene: TRBV11-2
D gene: NA

CDR3 protein: CASSLYGRTSPTGELFF
CDR3 DNA: TGTGCCAGCAGCCTTTACGGGCGGACTAGCCCCACCGGGGAGCTGTTTTTT
J gene: TRBJ2-2
clone size: once
V gene: TRBV7-3
D gene: TRBD2

CDR3 protein: CSVVRHGTDNEKLFF
CDR3 DNA: TGCAGCGTTGTGAGGCACGGAACCGATAATGAAAAACTGTTTTTT
J gene: TRBJ1-4
clone size: NA
V gene: TRBV29-1
D gene: NA

CDR3 protein: CASSLKAGYGYTF
CDR3 DNA: TGCGCCAGCAGCTTGAAGGCGGGCTATGGCTACACCTTC
J gene: TRBJ1-2
clone size: NA
V gene: TRBV5-1
D gene: NA

CDR3 protein: CASSFPGTSGGMNTGELFF
CDR3 DNA: TGTGCCAGCAGTTTCCCCGGGACTAGCGGGGGGATGAACACCGGGGAGCTGTTTTTT
J gene: TRBJ2-2
clone size: once
V gene: TRBV28
D gene: TRBD2

CDR3 protein: CASSLERPGHLNSPLHF
CDR3 DNA: TGCGCCAGCAGCTTGGAGCGTCCGGGACACTTAAATTCACCCCTCCACTTT
J gene: TRBJ1-6
clone size: NA
V gene: TRBV5-1
D gene: NA

CDR3 protein: CAAGEGGNQPQHF
CDR3 DNA: TGTGCCGCAGGGGAGGGAGGGAATCAGCCCCAGCATTTT
J gene: TRBJ1-5
clone size: NA
V gene: TRBV19
D gene: NA

CDR3 protein: CASSFARRGITEAFF
CDR3 DNA: TGTGCCAGCAGTTTCGCCAGGCGGGGTATAACTGAAGCTTTCTTT
J gene: TRBJ1-1
clone size: once
V gene: TRBV28
D gene: NA

CDR3 protein: CASSILRGQYSNQPQHF
CDR3 DNA: TGTGCCAGTAGTATTCTCAGGGGACAGTATAGCAATCAGCCCCAGCATTTT
J gene: TRBJ1-5
clone size: NA
V gene: TRBV19
D gene: TRBD1

CDR3 protein: CAWKAETTDQPQHF
CDR3 DNA: TGTGCCTGGAAGGCCGAGACAACCGATCAGCCCCAGCATTTT
J gene: TRBJ1-5
clone size: few
V gene: TRBV30
D gene: NA

CDR3 protein: CASSEMGQGAGGELFF
CDR3 DNA: TGCGCCAGCAGTGAGATGGGACAGGGGGCTGGCGGGGAGCTGTTTTTT
J gene: TRBJ2-2
clone size: NA
V gene: TRBV10-1
D gene: TRBD1

CDR3 protein: CASSSSRGLEKLFF
CDR3 DNA: TGTGCCAGCAGTTCCTCCAGGGGGCTTGAAAAACTGTTTTTT
J gene: TRBJ1-4
clone size: few
V gene: TRBV28
D gene: TRBD1

CDR3 protein: CASRLLGATYNSPLHF
CDR3 DNA: TGTGCCAGCAGGCTATTAGGGGCGACCTATAATTCACCCCTCCACTTT
J gene: TRBJ1-6
clone size: NA
V gene: TRBV27
D gene: NA

CDR3 protein: CASSRAGQGAHEQYF
CDR3 DNA: TGTGCCAGCAGCCGGGCTGGACAGGGGGCTCACGAGCAGTACTTC
J gene: TRBJ2-7
clone size: NA
V gene: TRBV7-8
D gene: TRBD1

CDR3 protein: CASNPTSGYQETQYF
CDR3 DNA: TGTGCCAGCAACCCAACTAGCGGTTACCAAGAGACCCAGTACTTC
J gene: TRBJ2-5
clone size: NA
V gene: TRBV2
D gene: TRBD2

CDR3 protein: CAAGELTSGGILTYYNEQFF
CDR3 DNA: TGCGCCGCAGGGGAGTTAACTAGCGGGGGGATCCTAACATATTACAATGAGCAGTTCTTC
J gene: TRBJ2-1
clone size: NA
V gene: TRBV23-1
D gene: TRBD2

CDR3 protein: CASRPGGVYGYTF
CDR3 DNA: TGCGCCAGCAGACCAGGGGGCGTCTATGGCTACACCTTC
J gene: TRBJ1-2
clone size: NA
V gene: TRBV5-1
D gene: TRBD1

CDR3 protein: CASSPGGTEAFF
CDR3 DNA: TGTGCCAGCAGCCCTGGGGGGACCGAAGCTTTCTTT
J gene: TRBJ1-1
clone size: NA
V gene: TRBV7-2
D gene: NA

CDR3 protein: CASSLGQPQETQYF
CDR3 DNA: TGCGCCAGCAGCCTCGGACAGCCCCAAGAGACCCAGTACTTC
J gene: TRBJ2-5
clone size: NA
V gene: TRBV5-1
D gene: NA